One T cell receptor beta chain is described in this entry. Here immunoSEQ multiplex PCR was the method, and the copy in TCRdb shows in-frame clones only, minus some. The data hold 110,000 to 150,000 clones, with 94% observed a single time. V was clipped by 4 bases and J by 2 bases, with 16 bases between them. The germline CDR1 and CDR2 sequences are SGHDT and YYEEEE. This CDR3 region has 15 residues. This entry is derived from a study of control samples from healthy donors and cancer patients. This chain joins TRBV5-6 and TRBJ2-7; unclear D gene. Sequenced: blood. The source of this sequence is a man in his forties in good health. CDR3 DNA: TGTGCCAGCAGCCCCGAAGGTGCGTGGGCCTACGAGCAGTACTTC. Translation gives CASSPEGAWAYEQYF. The full variable domain, its missing parts supplied by reference TRBV5-6 and TRBJ2-7, is DAGVTQSPTHLIKTRGQQVTLRCSPKSGHDTVSWYQQALGQGPQFIFQYYEEEERQRGNFPDRFSGHQFPNYSSELNVNALLLGDSALYLCASSPEGAWAYEQYFGPGTRLTVT.